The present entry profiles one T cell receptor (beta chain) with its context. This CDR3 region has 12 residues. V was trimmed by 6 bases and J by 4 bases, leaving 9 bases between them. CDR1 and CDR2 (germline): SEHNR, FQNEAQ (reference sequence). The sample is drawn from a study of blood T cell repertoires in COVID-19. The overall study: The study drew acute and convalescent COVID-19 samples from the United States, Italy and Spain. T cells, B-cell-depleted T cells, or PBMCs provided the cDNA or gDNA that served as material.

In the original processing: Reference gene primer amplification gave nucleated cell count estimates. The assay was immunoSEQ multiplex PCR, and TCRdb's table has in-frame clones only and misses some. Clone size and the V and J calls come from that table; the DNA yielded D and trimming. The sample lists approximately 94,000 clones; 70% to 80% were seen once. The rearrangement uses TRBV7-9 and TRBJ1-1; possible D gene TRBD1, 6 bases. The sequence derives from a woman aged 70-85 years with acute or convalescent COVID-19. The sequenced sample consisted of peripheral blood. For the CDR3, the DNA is TGTGCCAGCAGAGAGGACAGCACTGAAGCTTTCTTT. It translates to CASREDSTEAFF. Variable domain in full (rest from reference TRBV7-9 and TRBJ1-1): DTGVSQNPRHKITKRGQNVTFRCDPISEHNRLYWYRQTLGQGPEFLTYFQNEAQLEKSRLLSDRFSAERPKGSFSTLEIQRTEQGDSAMYLCASREDSTEAFFGQGTRLTVV.